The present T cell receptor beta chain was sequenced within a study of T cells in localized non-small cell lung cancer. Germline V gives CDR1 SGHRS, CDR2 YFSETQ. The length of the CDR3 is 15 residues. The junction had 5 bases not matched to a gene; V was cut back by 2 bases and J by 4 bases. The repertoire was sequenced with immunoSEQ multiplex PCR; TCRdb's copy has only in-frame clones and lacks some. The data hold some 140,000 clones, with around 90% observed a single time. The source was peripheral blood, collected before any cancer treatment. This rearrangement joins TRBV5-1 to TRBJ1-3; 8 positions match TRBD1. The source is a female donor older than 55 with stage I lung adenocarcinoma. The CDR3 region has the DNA TGCGCCAGCAGCTTACAGGGGGGACCGGGAAACACCATATATTTT. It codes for CASSLQGGPGNTIYF.